This TCR beta chain was sequenced in a study of PD-L1 blockade in urothelial cancer. Study overall: Blood analysis was done at 3 weeks (second dose) and 6 weeks after treatment began. The median number of T cells present in blood samples was about 140,000.

Every PCR was spiked with synthetic TCR analog templates. Generated by immunoSEQ multiplex PCR, the TCRdb table keeps only in-frame clones and is missing some. Among 50,000 or so clones listed, roughly 80% were seen once. After removal of 6 bases from V and 5 bases from J, the junction contained 9 bases not matched to a gene. This CDR3 region has 14 residues. CDR1 ENHRY and CDR2 SYGVKD come from the germline V gene. Documented time point: pretreatment peripheral blood. The TCR sequence derives from a man between 70 and 80 years old with urothelial cancer. This chain connects TRBV10-3 to TRBJ1-1; TRBD1 matches 7 bases. Source: PBMCs, taken around atezolizumab (anti-PD-L1) treatment. This chain's CDR3 is CAIRPTGSGTEAFF. For the CDR3, the DNA is TGTGCCATCAGACCGACAGGGTCGGGAACTGAAGCTTTCTTT.